The clone carrying this TCR beta chain was counted once. Its antigen is unidentified. Treatment meaning: approximately nine-day PBMC culture with coronavirus spike peptide pools or control peptides (ViraFEST assay). The CDR3 contains 17 residues. The germline V gene encodes CDR1 DFQATT and CDR2 SNEGSKA (reference sequence). The trim removed 1 base at V and 1 base at J, leaving 10 bases unmatched. An Oncomine TCR Beta short-read assay was used to sequence the DNA from cultured CD4+ T cells. TCRdb re-derived calls from the PCR reads in MiXCR, one entry per CDR3 protein. The sample has more than 10,000 distinct CDR3 sequences, roughly 70% seen once. This record belongs to a study of vaccination and CD4 T cells after COVID-19. Study-wide context: Nine convalescent patients had mild and one had severe PCR-confirmed SARS-CoV-2 disease. Each participant was administered two doses of a vaccine, which was either BNT162b2 or mRNA-1273. A median of around 73 days (range 14 to 241) separated dose two from the taking of post-vaccine samples. Researchers treated cells with overlapping spike peptides taken from SARS-CoV-2, HCoV-NL63, HCoV-OC43 and HCoV-229E.

What was sequenced was CD4+ T cells from blood, cultured in vitro. The clonotype comes from a human donor who had recovered from COVID-19. V is TRBV20-1 and J is TRBJ1-5; 7 positions match TRBD1. Here the CDR3 reads CSARGSRGVWSNQPQHF. For the CDR3, the DNA is TGCAGTGCTAGAGGGAGCAGGGGGGTCTGGAGCAATCAGCCCCAGCATTTT.